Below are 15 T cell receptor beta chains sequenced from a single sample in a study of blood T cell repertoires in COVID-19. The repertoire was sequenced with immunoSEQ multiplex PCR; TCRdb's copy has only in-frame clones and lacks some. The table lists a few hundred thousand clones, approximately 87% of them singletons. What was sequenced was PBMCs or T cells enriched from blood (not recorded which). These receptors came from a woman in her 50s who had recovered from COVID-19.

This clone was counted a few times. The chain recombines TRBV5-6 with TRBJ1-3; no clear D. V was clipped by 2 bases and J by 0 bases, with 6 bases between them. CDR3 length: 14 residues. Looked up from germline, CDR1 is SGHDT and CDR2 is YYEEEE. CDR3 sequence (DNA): TGTGCCAGCAGCTTAAGGAGCTCTGGAAACACCATATATTTT. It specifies CASSLRSSGNTIYF.

The CDR3 DNA is TGTGCAAGTCGCTTACCCAAAACAGGAGAGCAGTACTTC. Protein sequence: CASRLPKTGEQYF. The rearrangement uses TRBV12-2 and TRBJ2-7; the tabulated D call, TRBD1, remains unverified against the DNA. TRBV12-2 is described as a pseudogene. This CDR3 spans 13 amino acids.

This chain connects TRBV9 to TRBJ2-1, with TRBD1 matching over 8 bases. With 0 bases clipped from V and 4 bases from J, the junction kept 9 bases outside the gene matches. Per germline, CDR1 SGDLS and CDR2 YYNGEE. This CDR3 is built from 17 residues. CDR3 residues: CASSVDRGAPYYNEQFF. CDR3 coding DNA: TGTGCCAGCAGCGTAGACAGGGGGGCCCCATATTACAATGAGCAGTTCTTC.

Written as DNA, the CDR3 is TGCGCCAGCAGCCAAGATTATGAAGGGGCTTCGGATACGCAGTATTTT. As protein: CASSQDYEGASDTQYF. The chain employs TRBV4-3 and TRBJ2-3; weak D call: TRBD1 (5 bases). The germline V and J ends were trimmed by 0 bases and 6 bases, with 16 bases remaining between them. Germline V gives CDR1 LGHNA, CDR2 YSLEER. CDR3 length equals 16 residues.

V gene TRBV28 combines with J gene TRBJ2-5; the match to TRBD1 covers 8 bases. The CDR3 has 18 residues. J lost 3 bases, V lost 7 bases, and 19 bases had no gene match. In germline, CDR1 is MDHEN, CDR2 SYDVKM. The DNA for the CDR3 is TGTGCCAGCACCTCCTTGGACAGGGCCAATCCTATCGAAGAGACCCAGTACTTC. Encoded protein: CASTSLDRANPIEETQYF.

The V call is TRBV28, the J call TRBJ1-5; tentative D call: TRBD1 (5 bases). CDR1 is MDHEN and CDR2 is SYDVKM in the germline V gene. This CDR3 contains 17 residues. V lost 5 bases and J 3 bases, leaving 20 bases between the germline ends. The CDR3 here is CASSPPWGRRSNQPQHF. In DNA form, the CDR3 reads TGTGCCAGCAGTCCCCCTTGGGGCAGGCGGTCCAATCAGCCCCAGCATTTT.

CDR3 in amino acids: CASSLATGTGGNGYTF. Here the CDR3 DNA reads TGCGCCAGCAGCTTGGCTACCGGGACAGGGGGCAATGGCTACACCTTC. The V call is TRBV5-1, the J call TRBJ1-2, with TRBD1 matching 12 bases. There are 16 residues in the CDR3. From germline, CDR1 is SGHRS and CDR2 YFSETQ. V was pared by 0 bases and J by 6 bases, with 6 bases of the junction left unmatched. The full variable domain, its missing parts supplied by reference TRBV5-1 and TRBJ1-2, is KAGVTQTPRYLIKTRGQQVTLSCSPISGHRSVSWYQQTPGQGLQFLFEYFSETQRNKGNFPGRFSGRQFSNSRSEMNVSTLELGDSALYLCASSLATGTGGNGYTFGSGTRLTVV.

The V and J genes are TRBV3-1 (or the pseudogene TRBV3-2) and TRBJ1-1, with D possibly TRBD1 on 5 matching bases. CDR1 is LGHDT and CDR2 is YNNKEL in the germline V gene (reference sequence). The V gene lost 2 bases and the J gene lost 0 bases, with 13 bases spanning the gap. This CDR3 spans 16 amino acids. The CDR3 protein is CASSQSRTFLNTEAFF. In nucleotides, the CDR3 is TGTGCCAGCAGCCAATCCCGGACATTCTTGAACACTGAAGCTTTCTTT.

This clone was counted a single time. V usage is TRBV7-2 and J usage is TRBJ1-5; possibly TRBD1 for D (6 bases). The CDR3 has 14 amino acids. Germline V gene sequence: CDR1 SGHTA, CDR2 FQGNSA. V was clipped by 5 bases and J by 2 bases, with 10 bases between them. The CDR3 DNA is TGTGCCAGCAGCATTAACAGGGGCAATCAGCCCCAGCATTTT. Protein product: CASSINRGNQPQHF.

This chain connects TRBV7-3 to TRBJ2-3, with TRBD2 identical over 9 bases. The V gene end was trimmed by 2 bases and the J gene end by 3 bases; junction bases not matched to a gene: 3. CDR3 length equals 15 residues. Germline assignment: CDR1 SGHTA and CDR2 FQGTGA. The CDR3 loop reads CASSLSAGGTDTQYF. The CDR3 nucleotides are TGTGCCAGCAGCTTATCAGCGGGGGGAACAGATACGCAGTATTTT. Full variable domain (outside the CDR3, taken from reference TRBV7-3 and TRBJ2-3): GAGVSQTPSNKVTEKGKYVELRCDPISGHTALYWYRQSLGQGPEFLIYFQGTGAADDSGLPNDRFFAVRPEGSVSTLKIQRTERGDSAVYLCASSLSAGGTDTQYFGPGTRLTVL.

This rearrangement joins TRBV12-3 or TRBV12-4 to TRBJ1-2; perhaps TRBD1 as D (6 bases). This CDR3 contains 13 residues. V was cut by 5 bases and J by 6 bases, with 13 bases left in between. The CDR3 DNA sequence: TGTGCCAGCAGTCTACAGGGTTCGGATGGCTACACCTTC. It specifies CASSLQGSDGYTF.

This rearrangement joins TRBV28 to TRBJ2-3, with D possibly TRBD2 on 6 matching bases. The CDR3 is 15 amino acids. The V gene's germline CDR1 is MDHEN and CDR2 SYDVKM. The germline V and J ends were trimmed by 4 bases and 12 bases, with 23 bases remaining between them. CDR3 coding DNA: TGTGCCAGCAGTTCAACCCGATTGTCGGGGGAAACTCAGTATTTT. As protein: CASSSTRLSGETQYF.

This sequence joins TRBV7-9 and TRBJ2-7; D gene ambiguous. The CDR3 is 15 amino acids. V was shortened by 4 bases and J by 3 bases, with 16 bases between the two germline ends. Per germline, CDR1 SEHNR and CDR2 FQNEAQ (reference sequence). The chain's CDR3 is CASSSGTDIGYEQYF. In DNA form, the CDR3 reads TGTGCCAGCAGCTCCGGTACAGATATAGGCTACGAGCAGTACTTC.

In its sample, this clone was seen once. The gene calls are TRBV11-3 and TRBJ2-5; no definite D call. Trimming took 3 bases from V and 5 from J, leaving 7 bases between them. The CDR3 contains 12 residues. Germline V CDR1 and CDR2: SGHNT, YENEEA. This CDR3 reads CASSFPGETQYF. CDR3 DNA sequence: TGTGCCAGCAGCTTCCCCGGGGAGACCCAGTACTTC.

In nucleotides, the CDR3 is TGTGCCAGCACCGACGGACTAATCGGCGGTGAGCAGTTCTTC. It encodes CASTDGLIGGEQFF. The V and J genes are TRBV7-9 and TRBJ2-1; a weak D match, TRBD2 (6 bases). The V end lost 7 bases, the J end lost 9 bases, and 19 bases lay between the germline ends. Germline V CDR1 and CDR2: SEHNR, FQNEAQ (reference sequence). CDR3 size: 14 residues.